This T cell receptor beta chain was recorded in a study of blood T cells in healthy people across ages. Sample-barcoded 5' priming and a J-beta primer mix drove a second PCR of 7 to 11 cycles. Using its own MiXCR run on the 5' RACE reads, TCRdb lists one record per CDR3 protein. The sample holds hundreds of thousands of distinct CDR3 sequences, around 20% seen once. V lost 5 bases and J lost 6; bases outside the gene matches: 8. CDR1 ENHRY and CDR2 SYGVKD come from the germline V gene. This CDR3 has 16 amino acids. About this clonotype itself: The missing conserved phenylalanine or tryptophan at the end of this CDR3 makes a read error likely.

The specimen sequenced was blood. This receptor was obtained from a man aged 65 to 79 in good health. The rearrangement uses TRBV10-3 and TRBJ2-1; 12 bases agree with TRBD2. The CDR3 DNA follows: TGTGCCATCAGTACATCTAGCGGGAGGGCCCTCAATGAGCAGTTCTCC. Translation gives CAISTSSGRALNEQFS.